The present TCR beta chain was sequenced within a study of blood T cell repertoires in COVID-19. Study details: From the United States, Italy and Spain came samples of acute and convalescent COVID-19. Nucleic acid was either cDNA or gDNA, and it came from T cells, B-cell-depleted T cells, or PBMCs.

The protocol was immunoSEQ multiplex PCR, while the TCRdb copy is restricted to in-frame clones and leaves out a portion. This table has 52,000 or so clones, about 90% appearing once. V lost 6 bases and J lost 3; bases outside the gene matches: 5. From germline, CDR1 is MNHEY and CDR2 SVGAGI. The CDR3 extends over 14 amino acids. This receptor was identified in a human donor in a cohort sampled during active COVID-19. Source material: peripheral blood. V usage is TRBV6-5 and J usage is TRBJ1-5; 7 nucleotides agree with TRBD1. The CDR3 here is CASRAGTVNQPQHF. The CDR3, as DNA: TGTGCCAGCAGAGCAGGGACAGTCAATCAGCCCCAGCATTTT.